These 29 T cell receptor beta chains share one sample of origin, sequenced in a study of T cell repertoires in cytomegalovirus infection. Via MiXCR, TCRdb re-called the reads, giving one row per CDR3 protein. The table has approximately 120,000 distinct CDR3 sequences, over 30% seen once. For these receptors, no antigen is known. Sequenced here: CD8+ T cells from cultured PBMCs, sampled from culture after CMV antigen stimulation. These receptor sequences come from a human donor in good health (CMV status not recorded). Some clones in this sample may be carry-over from other donors' samples.

The chain joins TRBV7-6 to TRBJ1-1; D is uncertain. V lost 5 bases and J lost 1, with 8 bases in between. The germline V gene encodes CDR1 SGHVS and CDR2 FNYEAQ. This CDR3 comprises 13 residues. The CDR3 reads CASSRWPNTEAFF. CDR3 nucleotide sequence: TGTGCCAGCAGCCGGTGGCCGAACACTGAAGCTTTCTTT.

The CDR3 here is CSARDRGGQPIYEQYF. CDR3 DNA: TGCAGTGCTAGAGATAGAGGGGGACAGCCGATCTACGAGCAGTACTTC. The J gene is TRBJ2-7, the V gene TRBV20-1; 7 bases align to TRBD1. CDR3 length equals 16 residues. The V and J ends lost 0 bases and 3 bases, in that order; junction bases with no gene match: 11. The germline gives CDR1 DFQATT, CDR2 SNEGSKA (reference sequence).

J is TRBJ1-1 and V is TRBV7-2, with a possible D match to TRBD1 (5 bases). V shed 3 bases and J shed 6 bases, with 23 bases lying between them. CDR1 and CDR2 (germline): SGHTA, FQGNSA. The CDR3 spans 17 residues. Here the CDR3 reads CASSFFNRYTRGAEAFF. The CDR3, as DNA: TGTGCCAGCAGCTTTTTCAACAGGTATACCCGGGGCGCTGAAGCTTTCTTT.

This clonotype was seen more than once but under ten times. V and J are TRBV12-3 or TRBV12-4 and TRBJ1-2; D might be TRBD1 (6 bases). CDR3 length equals 14 residues. The V and J ends lost 6 bases and 4 bases respectively, with 15 bases between them. In DNA, the CDR3 is TGTGCCAGCAGCCCCAACAGGGCTTCCTATGGCTACACCTTC. Its translation: CASSPNRASYGYTF.

CDR3 sequence reads: CASSLVFYRAGDTDTQYF. In DNA, the CDR3 is TGTGCCAGCAGTTTAGTTTTCTACCGTGCGGGGGACACAGATACGCAGTATTTT. J is TRBJ2-3 and V is TRBV12-3 or TRBV12-4; 7 nucleotides agree with TRBD2. V trimming: 1 base; J trimming: 2 bases; junction bases outside the gene matches: 12. The CDR3 extends over 18 amino acids.

The V and J genes are TRBV6-5 and TRBJ2-3; TRBD2 matches 7 bases. CDR1 and CDR2 from the germline V gene are MNHEY and SVGAGI. V was clipped by 6 bases and J by 2 bases; unmatched bases: 11. The CDR3 has 16 residues. Written as DNA, the CDR3 is TGTGCCAGCAGACTCTGGGGAGGGTCGACCACAGATACGCAGTATTTT. Translation: CASRLWGGSTTDTQYF.

The rearrangement joins TRBV4-1 to TRBJ2-1; D might be TRBD2 (5 bases). CDR1 is MGHRA, CDR2 YSYEKL, per germline. V lost 2 bases, J lost 7 bases, and 12 bases lay in between. The CDR3 is 14 amino acids. The CDR3: CASSQPGVLNEQFF. CDR3 bases: TGCGCCAGCAGCCAACCCGGGGTGCTAAATGAGCAGTTCTTC.

By share, this clonotype counts as medium-sized (0.01 to 0.1%). The V and J genes are TRBV4-1 and TRBJ1-5, with 8 bases lining up with TRBD1. This CDR3 is built from 15 residues. After removal of 4 bases from V and 1 base from J, the junction contained 3 bases not matched to a gene. CDR1 is MGHRA and CDR2 is YSYEKL in the germline V gene. The DNA of the CDR3 is TGCGCCAGCAGCCTAAGACAGGGGAGCAATCAGCCCCAGCATTTT. This codes for CASSLRQGSNQPQHF.

This clonotype was detected only a few times. This sequence joins TRBV12-3 or TRBV12-4 and TRBJ2-5; D unclear. V lost 3 bases and J lost 2, with 7 bases in between. The CDR3 is 13 amino acids. The DNA for the CDR3 is TGTGCCAGCAGTTTTAGGTCACAAGAGACCCAGTACTTC. It translates to CASSFRSQETQYF.

This chain links TRBV11-2 with TRBJ2-7, with 8 nucleotides matching TRBD2. Germline V lookup: CDR1 SGHAT, CDR2 FQNNGV. Losses at the gene ends were 2 bases for V and 2 bases for J; bases not matched to a gene: 5. This CDR3 is built from 15 residues. The DNA of the CDR3 is TGTGCCAGCAGCTTATATCGGGGGGGACCCTACGAGCAGTACTTC. It encodes CASSLYRGGPYEQYF.

A few counts support this clonotype. V gene TRBV4-1 combines with J gene TRBJ1-2; D unclear. Trimming removed 5 bases from V and 4 bases from J, with 11 bases in between. Looked up from germline, CDR1 is MGHRA and CDR2 is YSYEKL. The length of the CDR3 is 13 residues. CDR3 protein: CASSTGPFYGYTF. DNA for the CDR3: TGCGCCAGCAGCACCGGACCGTTCTATGGCTACACCTTC.

The rearrangement uses TRBV4-1 and TRBJ2-1; 9 bases fit TRBD1. Per the germline V gene, CDR1 is MGHRA and CDR2 is YSYEKL. The CDR3 is 17 residues long. Trimming removed 0 bases from V and 2 bases from J; junction bases left unmatched: 5. CDR3 DNA sequence: TGCGCCAGCAGCCAAGATAGGACAGGGGCTGCCTACAATGAGCAGTTCTTC. Translation: CASSQDRTGAAYNEQFF.

This chain uses TRBV6-5 with TRBJ2-1, with D hard to call. Germline assignment: CDR1 MNHEY and CDR2 SVGAGI. The CDR3 covers 12 residues. The V gene lost 7 bases and the J gene lost 6 bases, with 10 bases spanning the gap. The CDR3 DNA sequence: TGTGCCAGCACTAGGCCCGGCAATGAGCAGTTCTTC. Translation gives CASTRPGNEQFF.

This clonotype was recorded at least ten times. The rearrangement links TRBV20-1 to TRBJ2-7; D gene uncertain. The CDR3 covers 15 residues. CDR1 is DFQATT and CDR2 is SNEGSKA in the germline V gene (reference sequence). Trimming pared 6 bases from V and 2 bases from J, leaving 20 bases between. The CDR3, as DNA: TGCAGTGCGGACCCTGCCCCGGGCAGAACCTACGAGCAGTACTTC. Translation gives CSADPAPGRTYEQYF.

The chain has TRBV24-1 and TRBJ1-1, with TRBD1 matching over 10 bases. The CDR3 has 16 residues. Per the germline V gene, CDR1 is KGHDR and CDR2 is SFDVKD. J lost 6 bases, V lost 2 bases, and 8 bases had no gene match. The CDR3 region is CATSDSDRGTAAEAFF. In nucleotides, the CDR3 is TGTGCCACCAGTGATTCGGACAGGGGGACGGCGGCTGAAGCTTTCTTT.

This chain joins TRBV2 and TRBJ1-5; 7 nucleotides line up with TRBD1. V gave up 6 bases and J gave up 0 bases; unmatched junction bases: 5. The germline V gene encodes CDR1 SNHLY and CDR2 FYNNEI. CDR3 length: 15 residues. CDR3 nucleotides: TGTGCCAGCAGGGGGGACAGCCATAGCAATCAGCCCCAGCATTTT. This codes for CASRGDSHSNQPQHF.

In this sample, this clonotype turned up many times. The rearrangement uses TRBV5-1 and TRBJ2-1; no firm D call. This CDR3 region has 11 residues. In germline, CDR1 is SGHRS, CDR2 YFSETQ. V was shortened by 0 bases and J by 8 bases, with 3 bases between the two germline ends. In nucleotides, the CDR3 is TGCGCCAGCAGCTTGGCCGATGAGCAGTTCTTC. Amino acids: CASSLADEQFF.

In this sample, this clonotype turned up a few times. The chain joins TRBV7-6 to TRBJ1-1; a possible D gene is TRBD1 (6 bases). Trimming shortened V by 5 bases and J by 1 base, and 14 bases separated the two germline ends. This CDR3 is 15 amino acids long. The germline CDR1 and CDR2 sequences are SGHVS and FNYEAQ. The CDR3 DNA follows: TGTGCCAGCAGCGGAACGGACAGAGGGAACACTGAAGCTTTCTTT. It yields the protein CASSGTDRGNTEAFF.

J is TRBJ1-5 and V is TRBV20-1; no clear D. CDR3 length equals 14 residues. The germline V and J ends were trimmed by 5 bases and 2 bases, with 13 bases remaining between them. Germline V CDR1 and CDR2: DFQATT, SNEGSKA (reference sequence). CDR3 nucleotides: TGCAGTGCTCCCGGGGATTCCCGCAATCAGCCCCAGCATTTT. This sequence encodes CSAPGDSRNQPQHF.

This clonotype appeared a single time. A much bigger clone sits one base away, suggesting this may be a read error. The rearrangement joins TRBV7-6 to TRBJ1-1, with D possibly TRBD1 on 6 matching bases. The germline CDR1 and CDR2 sequences are SGHVS and FNYEAQ. The V gene lost 1 base and the J gene lost 8 bases, with 26 bases spanning the gap. The CDR3 runs to 18 residues. CDR3 nucleotide sequence: TGTGCCAGCAGCTTAGTCGGTTTCGGGGGCGCGGTCCACGGGGAAGCTTTCTTT. This gives the protein CASSLVGFGGAVHGEAFF.

The chain couples TRBV20-1 to TRBJ1-4; 8 bases match TRBD1. Germline loops: CDR1 DFQATT, CDR2 SNEGSKA (reference sequence). The length of the CDR3 is 13 residues. Unmatched junction bases numbered 6, after V lost 6 bases and J lost 6 bases. The CDR3 loop is CSADRVEDEKLFF. CDR3 bases: TGCAGTGCGGACAGGGTTGAGGATGAAAAACTGTTTTTT.

This rearrangement joins TRBV7-8 to TRBJ1-5; 10 nucleotides line up with TRBD1. Trimming cost V 3 bases and J 2 bases; bases outside gene matches: 7. Germline CDR1 and CDR2: SGHVS and FQNEAQ. The CDR3 length is 17 residues. As DNA, the CDR3 is TGTGCCAGCAGCTTTTGGAGGGGGACAGGGGGCAATCAGCCCCAGCATTTT. Its translation is CASSFWRGTGGNQPQHF. Complete variable domain (other parts from reference TRBV7-8 and TRBJ1-5): GAGVSQSPRYKVAKRGQDVALRCDPISGHVSLFWYQQALGQGPEFLTYFQNEAQLDKSGLPSDRFFAERPEGSVSTLKIQRTQQEDSAVYLCASSFWRGTGGNQPQHFGDGTRLSIL.

This sequence joins TRBV5-1 and TRBJ1-1; D unresolved. The V gene lost 2 bases and the J gene lost 1 base, with 12 bases spanning the gap. The CDR3 has 15 amino acids. Germline loops: CDR1 SGHRS, CDR2 YFSETQ. The CDR3 DNA is TGCGCCAGCAGCTTCGCGGCAGAGAGGAACACTGAAGCTTTCTTT. Residues: CASSFAAERNTEAFF.

In this sample, this clonotype turned up many times. V gene TRBV7-9 combines with J gene TRBJ2-7; D uncertain. V lost 5 bases to trimming and J lost 4 bases, with 9 bases between them. CDR3 length: 12 amino acids. From germline, CDR1 is SEHNR and CDR2 FQNEAQ (reference sequence). CDR3 sequence: CASSPGPYEQYF. The CDR3 bases are TGTGCCAGCAGCCCAGGACCATACGAGCAGTACTTC.

The V gene is TRBV19, the J gene TRBJ2-1; D is uncertain. Trimming left V 6 bases short and J 2 bases short, with 20 bases between. The CDR3 length is 17 residues. Germline values: CDR1 LNHDA, CDR2 SQIVND (reference sequence). CDR3 sequence reads: CASSINMLDLAYNEQFF. The CDR3 coding sequence is TGTGCCAGTAGCATCAATATGCTCGACCTCGCCTACAATGAGCAGTTCTTC. Looking up the rest from reference TRBV19 and TRBJ2-1 gives the full variable domain: DGGITQSPKYLFRKEGQNVTLSCEQNLNHDAMYWYRQDPGQGLRLIYYSQIVNDFQKGDIAEGYSVSREKKESFPLTVTSAQKNPTAFYLCASSINMLDLAYNEQFFGPGTRLTVL.

At least ten counts were recorded for this clonotype. J is TRBJ2-5 and V is TRBV24-1; 7 positions agree with TRBD1. The CDR3 is 15 amino acids. The V segment lost 4 bases and the J segment 1 base; nucleotides outside the gene matches: 5. Germline CDR1 and CDR2: KGHDR and SFDVKD. The CDR3 reads CATSDLGQSQETQYF. DNA of the CDR3: TGTGCCACCAGTGACCTGGGACAGTCCCAAGAGACCCAGTACTTC.

The chain joins TRBV2 to TRBJ1-2; 9 bases are shared with TRBD1. The CDR3 spans 15 residues. The V gene's germline CDR1 is SNHLY and CDR2 FYNNEI. The V gene end was trimmed by 6 bases and the J gene end by 5 bases; junction bases not matched to a gene: 10. Written as DNA, the CDR3 is TGTGCCAGCAGACTCGGACAGGGGCAGATATATGGCTACACCTTC. Encoded protein: CASRLGQGQIYGYTF.

This sequence joins TRBV3-1 and TRBJ2-5; D unresolved. V was pared by 0 bases and J by 6 bases, with 20 bases between. Germline-derived CDR1 and CDR2 are LGHDT and YNNKEL (reference sequence). The length of the CDR3 is 17 residues. The DNA of the CDR3 is TGTGCCAGCAGCCAAGAGGCAGTTAGGGCCCTCGTTAAGACCCAGTACTTC. Its translation: CASSQEAVRALVKTQYF.

The rearrangement links TRBV20-1 to TRBJ2-7; perhaps TRBD1 as D (6 bases). In germline, CDR1 is DFQATT, CDR2 SNEGSKA (reference sequence). CDR3 length: 16 residues. V gave up 2 bases and J gave up 2 bases, with 19 bases separating them. In DNA, the CDR3 is TGCAGTGCTAGACCACAATACGGACAGCTTACCTACGAGCAGTACTTC. As protein: CSARPQYGQLTYEQYF.